A single sample is the source of the 4 T cell receptor beta chains below, sequenced in a study of spatial heterogeneity in lung cancer. TCRdb re-analysed the 5' RACE reads in MiXCR, keeping a single row per CDR3 protein. There are more than 2,500 distinct CDR3 sequences in the sample; about 29% occur only once, and around 40% lies in the top ten. Time point meaning: sample taken at primary tumor resection. Tumor, nontumor lung or frozen PBMC supplied whole RNA that was sequenced unsorted. Material: PBMCs, obtained at surgery. These receptors originate from a female donor with early-stage non-small cell lung cancer.

Remarks on this clonotype: Because the library targeted alpha chains, this beta chain is an off-target read whose size means little. This chain joins TRBV2 and TRBJ2-1; 7 nucleotides line up with TRBD2. Losses at the gene ends were 3 bases for V and 4 bases for J; bases not matched to a gene: 3. There are 14 residues in the CDR3. The germline gives CDR1 SNHLY, CDR2 FYNNEI. The CDR3 loop reads CASSETSRYNEQFF. The CDR3, as DNA: TGTGCCAGCAGTGAGACTAGCCGTTACAATGAGCAGTTCTTC.

As concerns this clonotype: For a library built for alpha chains, this beta chain is a stray read; little rests on its size. V is TRBV18 and J is TRBJ2-3; possible D gene TRBD1, 5 bases. Trimming took off 4 bases at V and 4 bases at J, with 15 bases between the two ends. Germline V gene lookup returns CDR1 KGHSH and CDR2 LQKENI. The length of the CDR3 is 15 residues. The CDR3 sequence is CASSRQKEVPDTQYF. The CDR3 DNA reads as TGTGCCAGCTCACGACAGAAAGAGGTTCCAGATACGCAGTATTTT.

Of note for this clonotype: This beta chain lies outside the target of a library built for alpha chains; its clone size means little. This chain uses TRBV2 with TRBJ2-5; 10 nucleotides match TRBD2. Losses at the gene ends were 8 bases for V and 3 bases for J; bases not matched to a gene: 15. Germline V lookup: CDR1 SNHLY, CDR2 FYNNEI. The CDR3 length is 17 residues. CDR3 nucleotides: TGTGCCAGCTCTCGCTGGACTAGCGGTATTCGAAAAGAGACCCAGTACTTC. Amino acids: CASSRWTSGIRKETQYF.

This clonotype was observed a few times. The library was built for alpha chains, so this beta chain is an off-target read and its size means little. The V call is TRBV7-9, the J call TRBJ2-1; tentatively, D is TRBD1 or TRBD2 (5 bases each). This CDR3 is built from 17 residues. Germline assignment: CDR1 SEHNR and CDR2 FQNEAQ (reference sequence). V dropped 7 bases and J dropped 1 base, with 20 bases sitting between them. CDR3 nucleotide sequence: TGTGCCAGCACCAAGGTCGGGGCCAGACTATCCTACAATGAGCAGTTCTTC. It codes for CASTKVGARLSYNEQFF.